Below, 12 T cell receptor beta chains from the same sample are listed, as sequenced in a study of regulatory T cells in long-lasting Graves disease. Regarding time point: newly diagnosed GD, antithyroid drugs for less than 3 months. RNA from PBMCs was the source of the TCR library. iRepertoire HTBI primers and Arm-PCR of CDR3 regions built TCR beta libraries. One entry per CDR3 protein results from TCRdb running MiXCR on the multiplex PCR reads. Of around 330,000 distinct CDR3 sequences in the sample, over 15% are singletons; the top ten hold approximately 35%. The sequencing here drew on peripheral blood mononuclear cells (PBMCs), taken at new diagnosis, from a patient treated with antithyroid drugs. The receptor source for this set is a female donor with Graves disease.

This clonotype was found a few times. This rearrangement joins TRBV6-9 to TRBJ2-7; D is uncertain. CDR3 length: 13 residues. Germline V CDR1 and CDR2: MNHGY, SVAAGI. V lost 3 bases, J lost 8 bases, and 14 bases lay in between. The CDR3 nucleotides are TGTGCCAGCAGTTACCTGGGCGGCAGCAAGCAGTACTTC. Translated, it gives CASSYLGGSKQYF.

This clonotype was detected only once. This chain links TRBV7-3 with TRBJ2-1; maybe TRBD2 (7 bases). The CDR3 consists of 18 residues. V lost 1 base and J lost 7, with 23 bases in between. Germline loops: CDR1 SGHTA, CDR2 FQGTGA. The CDR3 DNA reads as TGTGCCAGCAGCTTAAGGGGGGGGGGCGGGAGCCCCGAAAATGAGCAGTTCTTC. Its translation: CASSLRGGGGSPENEQFF.

This clonotype was recorded at least ten times. The chain is built from TRBV5-1 and TRBJ2-5; 13 positions match TRBD2. This CDR3 contains 16 residues. CDR1 and CDR2 from the germline V gene are SGHRS and YFSETQ. The ends lost 4 bases at V and 5 bases at J; junction bases unmatched: 8. CDR3: CASSLGLAGVGETQYF. CDR3 nucleotide sequence: TGCGCCAGCAGCCTAGGACTAGCGGGAGTTGGGGAGACCCAGTACTTC.

A remark on this clonotype: This may stem from a read error, because a much larger clone lies one nucleotide away. This chain uses TRBV24-1 with TRBJ2-3; TRBD1 might be the D (5 bases). CDR1 and CDR2 from the germline V gene are KGHDR and SFDVKD. The CDR3 runs 16 residues. The CDR3 here is CATSHLRQGLRDTQYF. The CDR3 DNA reads TGTGCCACCAGTCATTTACGGCAGGGCCTGAGGGATACGCAGTATTTT.

About this clonotype itself: This clone may be a read error of a much larger clone one base away. This sequence joins TRBV11-2 and TRBJ2-3, with D perhaps matching TRBD2 (5 bases). Germline loops: CDR1 SGHAT, CDR2 FQNNGV. This CDR3 spans 14 amino acids. The CDR3 reads CASSLGEGEDTRYF. The DNA for the CDR3 is TGTGCCAGCAGCTTAGGAGAGGGAGAGGATACGCGGTATTTT. The full variable domain, rest sourced from reference TRBV11-2 and TRBJ2-3, is EAGVAQSPRYKIIEKRQSVAFWCNPISGHATLYWYQQILGQGPKLLIQFQNNGVVDDSQLPKDRFSAERLKGVDSTLKIQPAKLEDSAVYLCASSLGEGEDTRYFGPGTRLTVL.

Ten or more counts support this clonotype. This rearrangement joins TRBV5-6 to TRBJ2-2; 9 bases are shared with TRBD2. The V segment lost 4 bases and the J segment 6 bases; nucleotides outside the gene matches: 7. CDR1 SGHDT and CDR2 YYEEEE come from the germline V gene. The CDR3 loop spans 15 amino acids. The DNA for the CDR3 is TGTGCCAGCAGCCGCACGGGACTAGCCGCCGGGGAGCTGTTTTTT. Translating gives CASSRTGLAAGELFF. Looking up the rest from reference TRBV5-6 and TRBJ2-2 gives the full variable domain: DAGVTQSPTHLIKTRGQQVTLRCSPKSGHDTVSWYQQALGQGPQFIFQYYEEEERQRGNFPDRFSGHQFPNYSSELNVNALLLGDSALYLCASSRTGLAAGELFFGEGSRLTVL.

This chain links TRBV20-1 with TRBJ2-5; 12 nucleotides match TRBD2. V dropped 0 bases and J dropped 5; count of bases not matched to a gene: 16. The CDR3 runs 19 residues. CDR1 is DFQATT and CDR2 is SNEGSKA in the germline V gene (reference sequence). CDR3 protein: CSARDYGLAGRNPVETQYF. CDR3 in DNA: TGCAGTGCTAGAGATTACGGACTAGCGGGACGAAACCCCGTGGAGACCCAGTACTTC.

Many counts were recorded for this clonotype. V and J are TRBV28 and TRBJ2-1; 7 bases are a match to TRBD1. CDR1 is MDHEN, CDR2 SYDVKM, per germline. The CDR3 spans 15 residues. V gave up 5 bases and J gave up 9 bases; unmatched junction bases: 13. This CDR3 reads CASSTDGTAGIEQFF. The CDR3 DNA is TGTGCCAGCAGTACTGATGGGACAGCCGGTATTGAGCAGTTCTTC.

Only a few counts were recorded for this clonotype. The chain is built from TRBV20-1 and TRBJ1-6; TRBD1 matches at 10 bases. The germline V gene has CDR1 DFQATT and CDR2 SNEGSKA (reference sequence). The CDR3 is made up of 16 amino acids. With V trimmed by 0 bases and J by 7 bases, 6 bases remained unmatched. The DNA of the CDR3 is TGCAGTGCTAGAGATCAGGGGACAGGGGACAATTCACCCCTCCACTTT. Translation: CSARDQGTGDNSPLHF.

The V call is TRBV9, the J call TRBJ1-2; tentatively, D is TRBD1 (5 bases). This CDR3 contains 12 residues. V was pared by 3 bases and J by 7 bases, with 10 bases between. Per germline, CDR1 SGDLS and CDR2 YYNGEE. Here the CDR3 DNA reads TGTGCCAGCAGCGGATCAGGGTTTGGCTACACCTTC. Translation gives CASSGSGFGYTF. Filled out from reference TRBV9 and TRBJ1-2, the complete variable domain reads DSGVTQTPKHLITATGQRVTLRCSPRSGDLSVYWYQQSLDQGLQFLIQYYNGEERAKGNILERFSAQQFPDLHSELNLSSLELGDSALYFCASSGSGFGYTFGSGTRLTVV.

The sample holds a few counts of this clonotype. The gene calls are TRBV3-1 and TRBJ2-3; maybe TRBD2 (6 bases). Trimming removed 5 bases at V and 3 bases at J, with 15 bases between. The CDR3 is 15 amino acids. Germline CDR1 is LGHDT and CDR2 is YNNKEL (reference sequence). The CDR3 region has the DNA TGTGCCAGCAGCACCCTCGGGACTGAGACAGATACGCAGTATTTT. Protein sequence: CASSTLGTETDTQYF.

This clonotype was counted only a few times. This chain joins TRBV15 and TRBJ2-1; 7 positions agree with TRBD2. CDR3 size: 19 residues. The V segment lost 0 bases and the J segment 8 bases; nucleotides outside the gene matches: 19. CDR1 and CDR2 (germline): LNHNV, YYDKDF (reference sequence). CDR3 sequence reads: CATSRDPRLAGRGYDEQFF. The CDR3 nucleotides are TGTGCCACCAGCAGAGACCCCCGACTAGCCGGAAGGGGTTACGATGAGCAGTTCTTC.